Described below is a single T cell receptor beta chain sequence and its context. The antigen remains undetermined. The assay ran at deep level. Here immunoSEQ multiplex PCR was the method, and the copy in TCRdb shows in-frame clones only, minus some. The table has some 2,100,000 clones, under 97% seen once. This record comes from a study of shared clonotypes between healthy human individuals. Study information: Three plates were used per donor for CD4 naive, three for CD4 memory, two for CD8 naive and one for CD8 memory.

Study observations and caveats: Rarefaction revealed incomplete sorted-subset sequencing despite large depth.

Germline V gives CDR1 MNHNY, CDR2 SVGAGI (reference sequence). V dropped 6 bases and J dropped 1 base, with 16 bases sitting between them. This CDR3 has 16 residues. V is TRBV6-6 and J is TRBJ2-1; D is undetermined. The receptor's source is a man aged 18 to 35 in good health. Sequencing input: naive CD4+ T cells sorted from blood. Subset in this sample: CD45RA+ positively selected. The CDR3 is CASSNGPATSYNEQFF. The DNA for the CDR3 is TGTGCCAGCAGCAATGGGCCAGCGACGTCCTACAATGAGCAGTTCTTC.